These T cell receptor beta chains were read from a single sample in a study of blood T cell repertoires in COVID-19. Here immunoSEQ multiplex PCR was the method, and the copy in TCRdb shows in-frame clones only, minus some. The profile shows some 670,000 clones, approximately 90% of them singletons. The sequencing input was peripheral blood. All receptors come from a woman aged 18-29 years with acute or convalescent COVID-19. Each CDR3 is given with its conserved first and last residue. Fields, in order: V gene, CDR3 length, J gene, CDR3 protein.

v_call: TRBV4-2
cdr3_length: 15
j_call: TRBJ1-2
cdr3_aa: CASSQIPAGVYGYTF

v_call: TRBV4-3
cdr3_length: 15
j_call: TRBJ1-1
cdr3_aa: CASSQDRGGGTEAFF

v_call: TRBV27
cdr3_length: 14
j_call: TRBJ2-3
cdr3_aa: CASSLGGPTDTQYF

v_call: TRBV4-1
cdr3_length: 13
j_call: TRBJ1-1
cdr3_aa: CASSQEGALGAFF

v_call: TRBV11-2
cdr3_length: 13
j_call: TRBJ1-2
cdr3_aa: CAIWLQGDYGYTF

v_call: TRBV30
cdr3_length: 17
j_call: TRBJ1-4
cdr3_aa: CAWNGGDRGLLGEKLFF

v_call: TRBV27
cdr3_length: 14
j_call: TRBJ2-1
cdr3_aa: CASGTGSSYNEQFF

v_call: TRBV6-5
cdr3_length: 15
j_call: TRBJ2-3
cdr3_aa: CASRYSGGPTDTQYF

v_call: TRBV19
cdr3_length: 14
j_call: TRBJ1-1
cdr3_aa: CASSIALRGREAFF

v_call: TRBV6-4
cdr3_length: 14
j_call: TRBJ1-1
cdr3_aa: CASSESTGSTEAFF

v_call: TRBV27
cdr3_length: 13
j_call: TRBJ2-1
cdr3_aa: CASLSGGTNEQFF

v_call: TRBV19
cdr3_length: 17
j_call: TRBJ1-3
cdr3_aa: CASSNLPGAGTGNTIYF

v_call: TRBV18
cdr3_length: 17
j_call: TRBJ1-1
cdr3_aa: CASSRSGREWMNTEAFF

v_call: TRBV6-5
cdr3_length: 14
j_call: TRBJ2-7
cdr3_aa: CASGDRGPAYEQYF

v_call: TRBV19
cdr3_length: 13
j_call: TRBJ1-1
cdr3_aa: CASSIWGDTEAFF

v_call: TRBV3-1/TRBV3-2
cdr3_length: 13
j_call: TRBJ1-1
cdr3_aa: CASSQGEVTEAFF

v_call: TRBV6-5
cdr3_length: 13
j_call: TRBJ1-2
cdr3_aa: CASSKGQTYGYTF

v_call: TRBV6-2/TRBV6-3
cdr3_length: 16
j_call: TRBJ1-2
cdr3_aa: CASSPPGRSRGYGYTF

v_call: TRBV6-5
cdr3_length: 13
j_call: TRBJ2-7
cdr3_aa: CASGRSEVDEQYF

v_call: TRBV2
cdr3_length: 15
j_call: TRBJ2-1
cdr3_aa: CASSEGQSSYNEQFF

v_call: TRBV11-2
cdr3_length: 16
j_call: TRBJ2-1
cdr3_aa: CASSLAGTEAYNEQFF

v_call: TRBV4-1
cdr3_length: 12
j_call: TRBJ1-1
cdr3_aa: CASRRGNTEAFF

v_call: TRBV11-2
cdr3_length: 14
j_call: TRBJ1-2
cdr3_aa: CASSLVGTSYGYTF

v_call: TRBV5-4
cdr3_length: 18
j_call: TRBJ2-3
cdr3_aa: CASSSFAGGIPSTDTQYF

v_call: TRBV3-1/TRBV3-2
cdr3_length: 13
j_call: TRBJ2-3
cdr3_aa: CASSQDFRDTQYF

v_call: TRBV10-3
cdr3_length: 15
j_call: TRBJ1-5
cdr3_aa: CAISQGQGADQPQHF

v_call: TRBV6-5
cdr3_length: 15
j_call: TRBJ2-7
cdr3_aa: CASSYSTGGSYEQYF

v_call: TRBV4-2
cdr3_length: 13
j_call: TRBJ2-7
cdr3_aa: CASSQEGANEQYF

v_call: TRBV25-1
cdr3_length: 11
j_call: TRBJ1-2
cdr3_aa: CASLLQGSYTF

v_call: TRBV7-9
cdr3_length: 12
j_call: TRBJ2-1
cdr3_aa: CASSSGQGEQFF

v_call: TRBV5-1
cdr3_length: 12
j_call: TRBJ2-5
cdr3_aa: CASGTLQETQYF